The present TCR beta chain was sequenced within a study of naive and memory T cell subsets. Two oligonucleotides, mixed equimolar, formed the beta constant-region primer covering TRBC1 and TRBC2. Nested alpha and beta constant-region primers with the SP2 primer drove four PCR rounds on ligated cDNA. TCRdb reanalysed the UMI-ligation and nested PCR reads using MiXCR and keeps one entry per CDR3 protein. The data show approximately 150,000 distinct CDR3 sequences, 22% seen once. About this clonotype: The antigen is undetermined.

General observations from the study: Activation and differentiation may alter RNA-based TCR counts. Possibly reflecting memory cells re-expressing CD45RA, a few larger clonotypes occurred in naive repertoires, especially CD8. Diversity fell and Gini index rose from naive through CM, EM, EMRA. Between naive and memory subsets, TCR abundance power law exponents differed.

Losses at the gene ends were 7 bases for V and 5 bases for J; bases not matched to a gene: 13. CDR3 length equals 16 residues. The V gene's germline CDR1 is ENHRY and CDR2 SYGVKD. The genes are TRBV10-3 and TRBJ2-5, with 10 positions matching TRBD2. The receptor's source is a human donor in good health. Sequencing was done on a sample of naive CD4+ T cells from blood. Here the CDR3 reads CAITHVVAGGPETQYF. DNA for the CDR3: TGTGCCATCACCCACGTGGTAGCGGGAGGCCCTGAGACCCAGTACTTC.